This T cell receptor (beta chain) comes out of a study of cytomegalovirus exposure and HLA in healthy donors. In the case of this clone: One end of the junction fails to match germline, which may point to a read error.

PCR involved 60 Vbeta and 13 Jbeta primers. The repertoire was sequenced with immunoSEQ multiplex PCR; TCRdb's copy has only in-frame clones and lacks some. This table has almost 95,000 clones, around 66% appearing once. The CDR3 covers 11 residues. Per germline, CDR1 LGHNT and CDR2 FRNRAP. The chain employs TRBV12-5 and TRBJ2-7; 7 bases fit TRBD1. The sequence came from a man aged 25-45 years in good health and CMV-seronegative. The specimen was PBMCs. CDR3 amino acids: CASGLVPRDSF. DNA for the CDR3: TGTGCTAGTGGTTTGGTACCCCGGGACAGCTTC.